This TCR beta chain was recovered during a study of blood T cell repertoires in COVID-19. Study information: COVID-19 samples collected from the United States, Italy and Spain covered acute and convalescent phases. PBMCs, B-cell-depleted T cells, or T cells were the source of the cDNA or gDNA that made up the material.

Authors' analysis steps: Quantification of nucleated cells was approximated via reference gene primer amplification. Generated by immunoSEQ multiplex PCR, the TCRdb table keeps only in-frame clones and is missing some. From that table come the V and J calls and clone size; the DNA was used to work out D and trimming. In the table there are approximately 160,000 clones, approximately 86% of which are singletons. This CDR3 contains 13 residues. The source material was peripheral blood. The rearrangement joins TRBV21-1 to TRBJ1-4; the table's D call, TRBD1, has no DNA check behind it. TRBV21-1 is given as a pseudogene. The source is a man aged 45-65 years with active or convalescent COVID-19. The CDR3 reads CASSKHEHEKLFF. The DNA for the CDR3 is TGTGCCAGCAGCAAACACGAACACGAAAAACTGTTTTTT.